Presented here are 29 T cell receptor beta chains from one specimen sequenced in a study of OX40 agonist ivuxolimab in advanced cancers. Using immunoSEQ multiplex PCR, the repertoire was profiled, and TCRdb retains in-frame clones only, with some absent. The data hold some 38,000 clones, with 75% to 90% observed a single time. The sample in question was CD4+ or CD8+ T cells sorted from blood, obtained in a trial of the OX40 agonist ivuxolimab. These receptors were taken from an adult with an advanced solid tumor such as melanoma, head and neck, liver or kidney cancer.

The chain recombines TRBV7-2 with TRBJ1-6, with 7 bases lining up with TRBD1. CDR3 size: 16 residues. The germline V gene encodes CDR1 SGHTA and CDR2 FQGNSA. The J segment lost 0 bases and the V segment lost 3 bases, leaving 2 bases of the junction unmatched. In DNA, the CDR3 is TGTGCCAGCAGCTTGACAGGGAGCTCCTATAATTCACCCCTCCACTTT. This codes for CASSLTGSSYNSPLHF. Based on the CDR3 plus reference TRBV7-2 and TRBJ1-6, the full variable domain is GAGVSQSPSNKVTEKGKDVELRCDPISGHTALYWYRQSLGQGLEFLIYFQGNSAPDKSGLPSDRFSAERTGGSVSTLTIQRTQQEDSAVYLCASSLTGSSYNSPLHFGNGTRLTVT.

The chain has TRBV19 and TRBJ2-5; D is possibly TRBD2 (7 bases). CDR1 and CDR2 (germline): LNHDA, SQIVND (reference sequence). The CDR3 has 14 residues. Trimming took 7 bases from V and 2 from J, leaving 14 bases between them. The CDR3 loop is CASNVGGTQETQYF. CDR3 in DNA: TGTGCCAGTAATGTGGGGGGGACACAAGAGACCCAGTACTTC.

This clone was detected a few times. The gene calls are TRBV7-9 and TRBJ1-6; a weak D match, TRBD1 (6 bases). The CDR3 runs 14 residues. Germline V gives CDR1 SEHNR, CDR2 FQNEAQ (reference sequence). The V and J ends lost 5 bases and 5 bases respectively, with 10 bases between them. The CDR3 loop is CASSGQPDNSPLHF. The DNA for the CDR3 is TGTGCCAGCAGCGGACAGCCAGATAATTCACCCCTCCACTTT.

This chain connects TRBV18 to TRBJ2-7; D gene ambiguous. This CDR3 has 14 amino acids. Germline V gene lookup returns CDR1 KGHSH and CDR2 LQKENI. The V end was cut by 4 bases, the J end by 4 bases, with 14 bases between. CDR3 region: CASSQAMGPYEQYF. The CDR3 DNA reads TGTGCCAGCTCACAGGCAATGGGCCCATACGAGCAGTACTTC.

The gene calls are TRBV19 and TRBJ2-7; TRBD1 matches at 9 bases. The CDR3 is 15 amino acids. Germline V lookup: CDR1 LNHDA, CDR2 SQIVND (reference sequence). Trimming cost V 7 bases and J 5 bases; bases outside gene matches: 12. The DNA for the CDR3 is TGTGCCAGTACCCCAAGGGGACAGGGAGTCGACGAGCAGTACTTC. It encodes CASTPRGQGVDEQYF.

DNA of the CDR3: TGTGCCAGTAGTCCGTGGGGCGCCGACCACACAGATACGCAGTATTTT. This encodes CASSPWGADHTDTQYF. The chain employs TRBV19 and TRBJ2-3; D may be TRBD1 (5 bases). Germline V gene sequence: CDR1 LNHDA, CDR2 SQIVND (reference sequence). The CDR3 consists of 16 residues. V gave up 5 bases and J gave up 2 bases, with 17 bases separating them.

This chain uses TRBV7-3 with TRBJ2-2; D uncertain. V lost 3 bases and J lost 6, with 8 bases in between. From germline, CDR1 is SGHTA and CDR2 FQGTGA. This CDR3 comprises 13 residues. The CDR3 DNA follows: TGTGCCAGCAGCTTTGGGGTTCCCGGGGAGCTGTTTTTT. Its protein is CASSFGVPGELFF.

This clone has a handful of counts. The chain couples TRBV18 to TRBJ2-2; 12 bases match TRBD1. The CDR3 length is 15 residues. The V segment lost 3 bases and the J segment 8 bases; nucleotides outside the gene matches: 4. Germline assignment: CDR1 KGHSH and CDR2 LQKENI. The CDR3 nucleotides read TGTGCCAGCTCACCGGGACAGGGGGCGCCTGGGGAGCTGTTTTTT. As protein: CASSPGQGAPGELFF.

The CDR3: CASSLIVSLNDYEQYF. For the CDR3, the DNA is TGTGCCAGCAGCTTGATAGTCTCTCTAAACGACTACGAGCAGTACTTC. The genes are TRBV5-4 and TRBJ2-7, with D uncertain. The CDR3 is 16 amino acids. Trimming shortened V by 1 base and J by 3 bases, and 17 bases separated the two germline ends. CDR1 is SGHNT, CDR2 YYREEE, per germline (reference sequence).

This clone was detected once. In DNA form, the CDR3 reads TGTGCCAGCAGCTTCCCCTTCAGGCGGGGGGGTGACCAAGAGACCCAGTACTTC. Encoded protein: CASSFPFRRGGDQETQYF. The genes are TRBV5-6 and TRBJ2-5, with 9 bases that match TRBD2. The CDR3 runs 18 residues. V lost 2 bases and J lost 0; bases outside the gene matches: 11. CDR1 and CDR2 (germline): SGHDT, YYEEEE.

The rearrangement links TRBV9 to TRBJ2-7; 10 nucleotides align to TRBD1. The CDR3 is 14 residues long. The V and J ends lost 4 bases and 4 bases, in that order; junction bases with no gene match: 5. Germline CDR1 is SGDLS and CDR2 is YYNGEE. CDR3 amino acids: CASSRDRGLYEQYF. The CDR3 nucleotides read TGTGCCAGCAGCAGAGACAGGGGGCTTTACGAGCAGTACTTC.

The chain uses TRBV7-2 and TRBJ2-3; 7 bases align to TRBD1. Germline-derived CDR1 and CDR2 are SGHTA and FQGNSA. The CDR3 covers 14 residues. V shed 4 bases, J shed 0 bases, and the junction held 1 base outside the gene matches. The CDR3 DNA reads TGTGCCAGCAGCTCGGGACAGAGCACAGATACGCAGTATTTT. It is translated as CASSSGQSTDTQYF. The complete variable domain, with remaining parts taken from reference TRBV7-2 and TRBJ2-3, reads GAGVSQSPSNKVTEKGKDVELRCDPISGHTALYWYRQSLGQGLEFLIYFQGNSAPDKSGLPSDRFSAERTGGSVSTLTIQRTQQEDSAVYLCASSSGQSTDTQYFGPGTRLTVL.

The CDR3 protein is CASSQPVGTRIGTLHF. The DNA of the CDR3 is TGTGCCAGCAGCCAACCCGTCGGGACCCGAATTGGCACCCTCCACTTT. The V and J genes are TRBV14 and TRBJ1-6, with D perhaps matching TRBD1 (5 bases). V was cut by 2 bases and J by 14 bases, with 22 bases left in between. The length of the CDR3 is 16 residues. The germline V gene has CDR1 SGHDN and CDR2 FVKESK.

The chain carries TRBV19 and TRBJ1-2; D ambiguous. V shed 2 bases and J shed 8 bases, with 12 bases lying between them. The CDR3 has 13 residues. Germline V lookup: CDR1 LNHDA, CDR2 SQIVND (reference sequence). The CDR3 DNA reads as TGTGCCAGTAGTATACGGACCCAAGTCGGCTACACCTTC. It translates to CASSIRTQVGYTF.

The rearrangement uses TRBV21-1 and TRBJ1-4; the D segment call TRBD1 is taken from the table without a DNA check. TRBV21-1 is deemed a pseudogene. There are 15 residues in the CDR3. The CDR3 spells CASSTKQVINEKLFF. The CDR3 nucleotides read TGTGCCAGCAGCACAAAACAGGTCATTAATGAAAAACTGTTTTTT.

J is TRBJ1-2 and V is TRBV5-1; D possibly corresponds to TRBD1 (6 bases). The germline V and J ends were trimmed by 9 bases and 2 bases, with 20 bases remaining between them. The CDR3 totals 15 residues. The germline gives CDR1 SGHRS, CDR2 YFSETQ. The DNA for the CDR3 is TGCGCCACCTCGACGGGGGGGGGCTCGAACTATGGCTACACCTTC. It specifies CATSTGGGSNYGYTF.

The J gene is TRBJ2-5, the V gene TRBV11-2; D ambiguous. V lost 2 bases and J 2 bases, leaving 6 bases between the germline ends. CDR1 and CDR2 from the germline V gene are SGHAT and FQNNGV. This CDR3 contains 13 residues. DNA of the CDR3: TGTGCCAGCAGCTTAATGGAGCAAGAGACCCAGTACTTC. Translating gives CASSLMEQETQYF.

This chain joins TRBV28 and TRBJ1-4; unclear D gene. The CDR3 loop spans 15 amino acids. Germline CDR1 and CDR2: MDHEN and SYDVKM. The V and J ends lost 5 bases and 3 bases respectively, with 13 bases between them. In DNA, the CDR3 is TGTGCCAGCAGTCCGATGGACTTCCCTAATGAAAAACTGTTTTTT. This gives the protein CASSPMDFPNEKLFF. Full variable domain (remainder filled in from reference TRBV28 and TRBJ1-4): DVKVTQSSRYLVKRTGEKVFLECVQDMDHENMFWYRQDPGLGLRLIYFSYDVKMKEKGDIPEGYSVSREKKERFSLILESASTNQTSMYLCASSPMDFPNEKLFFGSGTQLSVL.

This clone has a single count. CDR3 DNA: TGTGCCAGCAGTTACGGGGTGGGCCTGAACACTGAAGCTTTCTTT. As protein: CASSYGVGLNTEAFF. The chain recombines TRBV6-5 with TRBJ1-1, with D uncertain. Germline CDR1 is MNHEY and CDR2 is SVGAGI. V shed 2 bases and J shed 0 bases, with 10 bases lying between them. This CDR3 has 15 residues.

In DNA, the CDR3 is TGTGCCAGCTCACCACCGGTTCTCTCTGCACCCAACTATGGCTACACCTTC. This sequence encodes CASSPPVLSAPNYGYTF. The V and J genes are TRBV18 and TRBJ1-2; D unresolved. Germline values: CDR1 KGHSH, CDR2 LQKENI. The germline V and J ends were trimmed by 0 bases and 2 bases, with 16 bases remaining between them. The CDR3 consists of 17 residues.

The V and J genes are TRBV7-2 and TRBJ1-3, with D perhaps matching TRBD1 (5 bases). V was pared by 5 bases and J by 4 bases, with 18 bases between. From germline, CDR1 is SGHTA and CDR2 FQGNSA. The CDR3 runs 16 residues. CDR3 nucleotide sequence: TGTGCCAGCAGCCCACGAGGGGTCGTCTCAGGAAACACCATATATTTT. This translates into CASSPRGVVSGNTIYF.

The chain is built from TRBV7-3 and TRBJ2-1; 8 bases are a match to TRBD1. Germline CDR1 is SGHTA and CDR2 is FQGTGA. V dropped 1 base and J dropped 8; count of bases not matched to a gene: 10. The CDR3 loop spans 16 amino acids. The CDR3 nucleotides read TGTGCCAGCAGCTTAAGAGCGGCAGGGGGCAAGGATGAGCAGTTCTTC. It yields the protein CASSLRAAGGKDEQFF.

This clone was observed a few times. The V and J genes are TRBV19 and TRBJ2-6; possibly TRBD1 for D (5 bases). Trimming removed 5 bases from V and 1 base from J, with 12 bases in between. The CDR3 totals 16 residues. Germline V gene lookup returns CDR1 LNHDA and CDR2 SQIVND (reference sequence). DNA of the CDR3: TGTGCCAGTAGTCCCCAGGGCGGATCTGGGGCCAACGTCCTGACTTTC. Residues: CASSPQGGSGANVLTF.

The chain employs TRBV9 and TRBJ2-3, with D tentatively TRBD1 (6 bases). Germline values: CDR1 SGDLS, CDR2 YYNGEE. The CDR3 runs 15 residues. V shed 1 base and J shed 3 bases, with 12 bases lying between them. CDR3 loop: CASSVSWGPTDTQYF. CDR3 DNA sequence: TGTGCCAGCAGCGTAAGTTGGGGGCCTACAGATACGCAGTATTTT.

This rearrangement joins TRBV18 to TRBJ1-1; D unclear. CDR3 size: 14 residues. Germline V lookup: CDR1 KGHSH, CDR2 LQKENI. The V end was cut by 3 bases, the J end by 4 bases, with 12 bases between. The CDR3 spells CASSPGGSVTEAFF. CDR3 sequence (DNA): TGTGCCAGCTCACCTGGTGGATCCGTCACTGAAGCTTTCTTT.

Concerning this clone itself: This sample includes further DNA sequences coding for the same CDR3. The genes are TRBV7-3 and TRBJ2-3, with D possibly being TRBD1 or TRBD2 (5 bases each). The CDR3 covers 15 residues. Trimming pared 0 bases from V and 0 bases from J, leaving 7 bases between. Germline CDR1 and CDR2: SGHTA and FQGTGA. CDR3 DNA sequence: TGTGCCAGCAGCTTAACCGGGACGAGCACAGATACGCAGTATTTT. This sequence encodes CASSLTGTSTDTQYF.

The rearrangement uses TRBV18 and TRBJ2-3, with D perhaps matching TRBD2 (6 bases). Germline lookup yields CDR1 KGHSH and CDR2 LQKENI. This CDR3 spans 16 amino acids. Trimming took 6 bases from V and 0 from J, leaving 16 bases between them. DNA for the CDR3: TGTGCCAGCTCGCCTCCGACTAGGCGTAGCACAGATACGCAGTATTTT. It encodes CASSPPTRRSTDTQYF.

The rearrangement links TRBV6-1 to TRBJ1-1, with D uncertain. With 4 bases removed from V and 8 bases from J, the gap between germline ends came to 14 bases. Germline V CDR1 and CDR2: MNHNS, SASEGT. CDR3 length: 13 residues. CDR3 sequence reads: CASSVRQGAEAFF. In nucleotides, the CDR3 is TGTGCCAGCAGTGTAAGGCAAGGTGCAGAAGCTTTCTTT.

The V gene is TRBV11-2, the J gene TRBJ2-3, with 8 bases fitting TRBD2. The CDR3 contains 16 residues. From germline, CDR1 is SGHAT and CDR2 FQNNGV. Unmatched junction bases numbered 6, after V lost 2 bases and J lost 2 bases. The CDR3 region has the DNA TGTGCCAGCAGCTTATGGGCGGGGGGTTACACAGATACGCAGTATTTT. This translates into CASSLWAGGYTDTQYF. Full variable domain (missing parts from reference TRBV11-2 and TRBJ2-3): EAGVAQSPRYKIIEKRQSVAFWCNPISGHATLYWYQQILGQGPKLLIQFQNNGVVDDSQLPKDRFSAERLKGVDSTLKIQPAKLEDSAVYLCASSLWAGGYTDTQYFGPGTRLTVL.